Detailed here is one TCR beta chain. The antigen remains undetermined. V lost 5 bases, J lost 2 bases, and 13 bases lay in between. The germline CDR1 and CDR2 sequences are SNHLY and FYNNEI. The CDR3 loop spans 15 amino acids. The data originate from a study of vaccination effects on CD4 cells after COVID-19. Study results and limitations: Substantial clonal contraction characterized both infection- and vaccine-induced clones late after vaccination.

Antigen-specific CD4+ T cells were expanded (with viral peptide pools) by the ViraFEST assay ahead of sequencing. CD4+ T cells were isolated after 10 days of culture. Participants were given two doses of BNT162b2 or mRNA-1273 vaccine. Nobody among the vaccine recipients had prior SARS-CoV-2 infection (nucleocapsid antibodies were negative). Cultures had half their medium replaced with IL-2 medium on days 3 and 7. Sequenced by immunoSEQ multiplex PCR; TCRdb stores in-frame clones only, minus some. This table holds 84,000 or so clones, 60% to 85% found once. This specimen consisted of CD4+ T cells from PBMCs cultured with HCoV-OC43 spike peptides, obtained after COVID-19 vaccination. The subset: HCoV-OC43 spike overlapping peptide pool stimulation. The receptor was isolated from a human donor who received a COVID-19 vaccine. The chain is built from TRBV2 and TRBJ1-5, with D maybe TRBD1 (6 bases). The CDR3 bases are TGTGCCAGCAGTCTACAGGGTTTGGGCAATCAGCCCCAGCATTTT. This gives the protein CASSLQGLGNQPQHF.